This T cell receptor beta chain was recorded in a study of vaccination effects on CD4 cells after COVID-19. TCRdb's table, derived via immunoSEQ multiplex PCR, lists solely in-frame clones and lacks some. The sample contains just under 75,000 clones, roughly 74% of which appear only once. The ViraFEST assay expanded antigen-specific CD4+ T cells with viral peptide pools before sequencing. Investigators separated out CD4+ T cells once more than nine days of culture had passed. The healthy vaccine recipients, who had no prior SARS-CoV-2 infection, showed negative nucleocapsid antibodies. About 2.2 million PBMC per well were cultured with 8.5 to 10 IU/ml IL-2 and roughly 9.9 ug/ml peptides. Each culture had half its medium swapped for IL-2 medium on days 3 and 7. V was shortened by 0 bases and J by 2 bases, with 11 bases between the two germline ends. CDR1 is SGHRS and CDR2 is YFSETQ in the germline V gene. CDR3 size: 15 residues.

Study conclusions and caveats: Clonal contraction was marked in infection- and vaccine-induced clones late after vaccination. After vaccination of healthy people, only 1 of 255 vaccine-induced clones cross-reacted with common cold coronaviruses.

This clone came up a few times. Antigen unknown. V usage is TRBV5-1 and J usage is TRBJ1-2, with a weak D call TRBD1 (6 bases). The sequence was obtained from a human donor who received a COVID-19 vaccine. The sample consisted of CD4+ T cells from PBMCs cultured with HCoV-NL63 spike peptides, taken before COVID-19 vaccination. The CDR3 DNA sequence: TGCGCCAGCAGCTTGGACGGGGGGGCGAACTATGGCTACACCTTC. Its protein is CASSLDGGANYGYTF. The full variable domain, rest sourced from reference TRBV5-1 and TRBJ1-2, is KAGVTQTPRYLIKTRGQQVTLSCSPISGHRSVSWYQQTPGQGLQFLFEYFSETQRNKGNFPGRFSGRQFSNSRSEMNVSTLELGDSALYLCASSLDGGANYGYTFGSGTRLTVV.